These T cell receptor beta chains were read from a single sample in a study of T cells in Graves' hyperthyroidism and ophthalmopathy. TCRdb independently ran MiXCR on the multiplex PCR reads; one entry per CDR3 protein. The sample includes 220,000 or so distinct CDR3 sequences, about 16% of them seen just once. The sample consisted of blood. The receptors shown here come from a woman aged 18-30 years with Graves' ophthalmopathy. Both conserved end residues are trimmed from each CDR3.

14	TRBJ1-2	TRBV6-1	ASSEDQGHGTYGYT
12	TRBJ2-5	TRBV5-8	ASSLPGRGNPQY
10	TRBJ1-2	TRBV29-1	GMGTDLSGYT
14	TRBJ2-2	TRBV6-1	ASSSPGPAVTGELF
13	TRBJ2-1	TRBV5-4	ASSLSLKSYNEQF
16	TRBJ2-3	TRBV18	ASSPGLAGKGRTDTQY
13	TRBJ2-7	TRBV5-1	ASSLVSGTRYEQY
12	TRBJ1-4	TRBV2	ASSSGTGHEKLF
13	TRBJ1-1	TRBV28	ASLGAGKATPGAF
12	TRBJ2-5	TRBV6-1	ASNQQGGGETQY
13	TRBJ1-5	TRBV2	ASRGRVYSNQPQH
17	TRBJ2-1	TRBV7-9	ASSFPDGSGGGGRNEQF
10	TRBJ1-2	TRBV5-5	ASSLQGRGYT
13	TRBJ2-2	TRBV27	ASSLSYWGTGELF
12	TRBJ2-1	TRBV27	ASRSTANYNEQF
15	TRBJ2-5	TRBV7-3	ASSLSPASGRKETQY
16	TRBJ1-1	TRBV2	ASSEVGSRTGGDTEAF
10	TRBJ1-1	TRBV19	ASSIFGGEAF
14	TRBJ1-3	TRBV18	ASSTPGQKSGNTIY
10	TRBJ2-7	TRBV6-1	ASSPFWNEQY
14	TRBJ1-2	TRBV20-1	SARDLGAGPNYGYT
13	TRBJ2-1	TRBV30	AWSVTSGVYNEQF
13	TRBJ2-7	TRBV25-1	ASSESPRGLYEQY
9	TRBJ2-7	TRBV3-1	ASSQEYEQY
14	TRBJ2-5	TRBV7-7	ASSLERLAGGETQY
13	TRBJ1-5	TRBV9	ASSAGTGSDQPQH
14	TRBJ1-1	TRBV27	AGSDRWRRRNTEAF
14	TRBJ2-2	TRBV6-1	ASSHRDKINTGELF
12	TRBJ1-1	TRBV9	ASSVTGEGTEAF
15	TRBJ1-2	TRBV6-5	ASSYSPSNRAGYGYT
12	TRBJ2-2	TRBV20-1	SANGPRNTGELF
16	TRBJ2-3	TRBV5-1	ASSSRLPGQGITDTQY
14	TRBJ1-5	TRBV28	ASSPLWGRSNQSQH
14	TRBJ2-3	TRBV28	ASSLGRTGATGTQY
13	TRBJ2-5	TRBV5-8	ASSPGTSGQETQY
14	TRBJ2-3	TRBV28	ASSFSRDTLTDTQY
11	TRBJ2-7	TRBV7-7	ASSSGRDYERY
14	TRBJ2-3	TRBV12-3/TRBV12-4	ASSSPWGGSTDTQY
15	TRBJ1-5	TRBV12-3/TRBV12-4	ASSPDQSPLSNQPQH
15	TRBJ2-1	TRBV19	ASSIYSGGNLYNEQF
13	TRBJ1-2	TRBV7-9	ASSPPSRSNYGYT
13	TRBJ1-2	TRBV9	ASSVAGTGVYGYT
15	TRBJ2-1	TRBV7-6	ASSLGFGGGGLNEQF
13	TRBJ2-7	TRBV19	ASSIGQGASYEQY
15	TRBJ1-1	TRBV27	ASSELSLGAMNTEAF
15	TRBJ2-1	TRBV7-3	ASSLAGLASGHNEQF
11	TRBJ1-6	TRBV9	ASSSGPSAPLH
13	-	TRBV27	ASSFQGSSYNEQY
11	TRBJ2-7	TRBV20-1	SASGGLSYEQY
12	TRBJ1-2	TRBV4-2	ASTLLGSSYGYT
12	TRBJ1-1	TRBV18	ASSSQGDETEAF
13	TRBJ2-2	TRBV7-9	ASSSDKIGTGELF
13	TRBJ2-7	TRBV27	ASSLIAGGPYEQY
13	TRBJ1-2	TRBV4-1	ASSQDAPGGRGYT
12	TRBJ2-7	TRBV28	ASSNSARGDEQY
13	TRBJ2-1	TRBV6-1	ASPRASGSFDEQF
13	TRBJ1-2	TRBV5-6	ASSLAGTGNYGYT
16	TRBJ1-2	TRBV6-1	ASSHLIPGQRANYGYT
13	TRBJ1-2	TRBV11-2	ASSLGQERNYGYT